A single sample is the source of the 21 T cell receptor beta chains below, sequenced in a study of a mutant IDH1 vaccine in newly diagnosed glioma. Measured with immunoSEQ multiplex PCR; TCRdb has only the in-frame clones, and not every one. Among over 25,000 clones, roughly nine tenths were seen once, and the ten largest hold about 3.1%. Their specific antigens are unknown. The sample's time point: week 5, during vaccination. A single vaccine dose contained 300 ug of mutant IDH1 20-mer peptide, and topical imiquimod was used with it. The specimen comprised peripheral blood mononuclear cells (PBMCs), sampled from a glioma patient whose treatment included an IDH1 peptide vaccine. These receptor sequences come from a woman in her 40s with glioma. Some clones in this sample may be carry-over from other donors' samples.

The rearrangement links TRBV19 to TRBJ1-1; D may be TRBD1 (6 bases). Germline CDR1 is LNHDA and CDR2 is SQIVND (reference sequence). The CDR3 consists of 13 residues. V shed 8 bases and J shed 0 bases, with 10 bases lying between them. CDR3 in amino acids: CASQDRLNTEAFF. The CDR3 coding sequence is TGTGCCAGTCAAGACAGGCTGAACACTGAAGCTTTCTTT. Combining the CDR3 with reference TRBV19 and TRBJ1-1 gives the whole variable domain DGGITQSPKYLFRKEGQNVTLSCEQNLNHDAMYWYRQDPGQGLRLIYYSQIVNDFQKGDIAEGYSVSREKKESFPLTVTSAQKNPTAFYLCASQDRLNTEAFFGQGTRLTVV.

The chain is built from TRBV18 and TRBJ1-1; D is unresolved. Germline values: CDR1 KGHSH, CDR2 LQKENI. This CDR3 spans 11 amino acids. V was clipped by 5 bases and J by 1 base, with 2 bases between them. CDR3 DNA sequence: TGTGCCAGCTCAGGGAACACTGAAGCTTTCTTT. Translating it yields CASSGNTEAFF.

On this clone itself: Compared with germline, one end of the junction differs, possibly owing to a read error. V and J are TRBV4-3 and TRBJ1-1; D possibly corresponds to TRBD1 (5 bases). The CDR3 runs 15 residues. Germline V gives CDR1 LGHNA, CDR2 YSLEER. CDR3 residues: CASSQDHGWGGDEVF. The DNA for the CDR3 is TGCGCCAGCAGCCAAGATCACGGGTGGGGGGGTGACGAAGTCTTT.

This clone was recorded a few times. The chain employs TRBV9 and TRBJ2-1, with 8 bases aligning to TRBD1. CDR3 size: 15 residues. Germline lookup yields CDR1 SGDLS and CDR2 YYNGEE. The V segment lost 0 bases and the J segment 6 bases; nucleotides outside the gene matches: 5. CDR3: CASSVAGQGANEQFF. The CDR3 nucleotides are TGTGCCAGCAGCGTAGCTGGGCAGGGGGCCAATGAGCAGTTCTTC.

The chain combines TRBV30 with TRBJ2-5; D could derive from TRBD1 or TRBD2 (5 bases each). The germline V gene encodes CDR1 GTSNPN and CDR2 SVGIG (reference sequence). With 3 bases removed from V and 5 bases from J, the gap between germline ends came to 10 bases. The CDR3 runs 12 residues. The CDR3 protein is CAWRGVGETQYF. In nucleotides, the CDR3 is TGTGCCTGGAGGGGGGTTGGTGAGACCCAGTACTTC.

The chain links TRBV6-4 to TRBJ1-1; no definite D call. CDR1 MRHNA and CDR2 SNTAGT come from the germline V gene. This CDR3 has 14 amino acids. V shed 4 bases and J shed 1 base, with 10 bases lying between them. The CDR3 spells CASSANPGNTEAFF. As DNA, the CDR3 is TGTGCCAGCAGTGCAAACCCAGGGAACACTGAAGCTTTCTTT.

In its sample, this clone was seen once. The chain couples TRBV6-6 to TRBJ2-7; 9 nucleotides align to TRBD2. Trimming took 0 bases from V and 5 from J; bases not matched to a gene: 8. CDR1 and CDR2 (germline): MNHNY, SVGAGI (reference sequence). This CDR3 is built from 16 residues. The chain's CDR3 is CASSYSNPGLANEQYF. The CDR3 DNA reads as TGTGCCAGCAGTTACTCGAATCCGGGACTAGCAAACGAGCAGTACTTC.

The chain combines TRBV9 with TRBJ2-3; 7 nucleotides agree with TRBD1. Trimming at V came to 0 bases and at J to 0 bases, leaving 4 bases not matched to a gene. From germline, CDR1 is SGDLS and CDR2 YYNGEE. The CDR3 length is 16 residues. CDR3 coding DNA: TGTGCCAGCAGCGTAGAGGGGGCGGGTAGCACAGATACGCAGTATTTT. As protein: CASSVEGAGSTDTQYF.

This clone was observed once. The genes are TRBV11-2 and TRBJ1-1, with D unresolved. The V gene lost 5 bases and the J gene lost 6 bases, with 13 bases spanning the gap. The CDR3 covers 13 residues. Germline CDR1 and CDR2: SGHAT and FQNNGV. The CDR3 DNA reads TGTGCCAGCAGCCCCTCGGGCGGGGCTGAAGCTTTCTTT. Translated: CASSPSGGAEAFF.

This clone was found once. The chain recombines TRBV7-9 with TRBJ2-7; the D gene could be TRBD1 or TRBD2 (7 bases each). Per the germline V gene, CDR1 is SEHNR and CDR2 is FQNEAQ (reference sequence). The CDR3 has 15 amino acids. Trimming left V 1 base short and J 3 bases short, with 13 bases between. CDR3 loop: CASSLDSRGGYEQYF. CDR3 sequence (DNA): TGTGCCAGCAGCTTAGATAGCAGGGGGGGCTACGAGCAGTACTTC. Complete variable domain (other parts from reference TRBV7-9 and TRBJ2-7): DTGVSQNPRHKITKRGQNVTFRCDPISEHNRLYWYRQTLGQGPEFLTYFQNEAQLEKSRLLSDRFSAERPKGSFSTLEIQRTEQGDSAMYLCASSLDSRGGYEQYFGPGTRLTVT.

The rearrangement uses TRBV5-4 and TRBJ2-1; 7 bases match TRBD2. This CDR3 spans 15 amino acids. V lost 3 bases and J lost 4; bases outside the gene matches: 7. Looked up from germline, CDR1 is SGHNT and CDR2 is YYREEE (reference sequence). CDR3 residues: CASSWRRERYNEQFF. CDR3 sequence (DNA): TGTGCCAGCAGCTGGCGGCGGGAGAGATACAATGAGCAGTTCTTC.

This rearrangement joins TRBV5-1 to TRBJ1-3; 7 bases align to TRBD1. Per the germline V gene, CDR1 is SGHRS and CDR2 is YFSETQ. The CDR3 runs 14 residues. After removal of 6 bases from V and 4 bases from J, the junction contained 7 bases not matched to a gene. The CDR3 loop is CASTSTGDGNTIYF. The CDR3, as DNA: TGCGCCAGCACCTCTACAGGGGACGGAAACACCATATATTTT.

Turning to this clone: Germline and junction disagree at one end, which may indicate a read error. The same CDR3 is also encoded by other DNA sequences in this sample. The chain carries TRBV7-7 and TRBJ1-1; D gene uncertain. The germline V gene has CDR1 SSHAT and CDR2 FNYEAQ (reference sequence). The CDR3 has 13 amino acids. The CDR3 loop is CASSLTENTEAFF. CDR3 DNA sequence: TGTGCTAGCAGCTTGACCGAGAACACTGAAGCTTTCTTT.

The chain recombines TRBV28 with TRBJ2-2; D remains ambiguous. CDR1 MDHEN and CDR2 SYDVKM come from the germline V gene. This CDR3 spans 13 amino acids. The ends were cut back, 7 bases at V and 2 bases at J, with 8 bases in the middle. CDR3 sequence (DNA): TGTGCCAGCACCGGTCCTAACACCGGGGAGCTGTTTTTT. Translating it yields CASTGPNTGELFF.

The V call is TRBV4-1, the J call TRBJ2-1, with 9 bases lining up with TRBD2. CDR3 length: 16 residues. In germline, CDR1 is MGHRA, CDR2 YSYEKL. J lost 3 bases, V lost 0 bases, and 3 bases had no gene match. The CDR3 loop is CASSQDPSGNYNEQFF. The CDR3 DNA follows: TGCGCCAGCAGCCAAGACCCTAGCGGGAACTACAATGAGCAGTTCTTC.

The chain employs TRBV15 and TRBJ2-2; D perhaps matches TRBD1 (5 bases). Trimming shortened V by 0 bases and J by 7 bases, and 12 bases separated the two germline ends. The CDR3 is 15 residues long. Germline V lookup: CDR1 LNHNV, CDR2 YYDKDF (reference sequence). The CDR3 coding sequence is TGTGCCACCAGCAGAGAGATCAGGGATCGCGGGGAGCTGTTTTTT. It is translated as CATSREIRDRGELFF.

This clone was detected only once. V is TRBV13 and J is TRBJ2-7; 13 positions agree with TRBD2. The CDR3 runs to 16 residues. Germline lookup yields CDR1 PRHDT and CDR2 FYEKMQ (reference sequence). J was trimmed by 3 bases and V by 5 bases; bases with no gene match: 7. This CDR3 is CASSRGTSGEFYEQYF. The CDR3 nucleotides are TGTGCCAGCAGCCGCGGGACTAGCGGGGAGTTCTACGAGCAGTACTTC.

This clone was observed a single time. This chain uses TRBV7-8 with TRBJ2-7, with a possible D match to TRBD2 (6 bases). The CDR3 sequence is 13 residues long. V was shortened by 5 bases and J by 6 bases, with 14 bases between the two germline ends. Germline V gene sequence: CDR1 SGHVS, CDR2 FQNEAQ. CDR3 region: CASSRDSLSEQYF. The CDR3 coding sequence is TGTGCCAGCAGCCGGGACTCCCTCTCCGAGCAGTACTTC.

This sequence joins TRBV7-3 and TRBJ2-5; 7 positions agree with TRBD2. The CDR3 spans 13 residues. With 4 bases clipped from V and 4 bases from J, the junction kept 3 bases outside the gene matches. Germline V CDR1 and CDR2: SGHTA, FQGTGA. The CDR3 loop reads CASSSSGIETQYF. CDR3 coding DNA: TGTGCCAGCAGCTCAAGCGGGATAGAGACCCAGTACTTC.

With respect to this clone: The junction differs from germline at one of its ends, possibly a read error. This chain uses TRBV28 with TRBJ1-1; D gene unclear. The CDR3 consists of 11 residues. CDR1 and CDR2 (germline): MDHEN, SYDVKM. DNA for the CDR3: TGTGCCAGCAGACGGAACTCTGAAGCTTTCTTT. Residues: CASRRNSEAFF. The full variable domain, in which reference TRBV28 and TRBJ1-1 provide the parts outside the CDR3, is DVKVTQSSRYLVKRTGEKVFLECVQDMDHENMFWYRQDPGLGLRLIYFSYDVKMKEKGDIPEGYSVSREKKERFSLILESASTNQTSMYLCASRRNSEAFFGQGTRLTVV.

The gene calls are TRBV4-3 and TRBJ2-1; 9 positions match TRBD2. Germline CDR1 and CDR2: LGHNA and YSLEER. Germline trimming cut 4 bases from V and 6 bases from J; bases unmatched to any gene: 4. The CDR3 consists of 14 residues. The CDR3 is CASSLAGAGNEQFF. The CDR3, as DNA: TGCGCCAGCAGCCTAGCGGGAGCGGGCAATGAGCAGTTCTTC.